This T cell receptor (beta chain) was recorded in a study of T cell repertoires in cytomegalovirus infection. CDR3 length: 12 residues. V lost 6 bases to trimming and J lost 12 bases, with 17 bases between them. TCRdb passed the reads through MiXCR, listing each CDR3 protein once. The table records 250,000 to 350,000 distinct CDR3 sequences, roughly 26% of them present only once. This clonotype was picked up one time. The TCR sequence derives from a human donor in good health (CMV status not recorded). Some clones in this sample may be carry-over from other donors' samples. The gene calls are TRBV12-3 or TRBV12-4 and TRBJ1-2; tentative D call: TRBD1 (5 bases). Specimen: PBMCs. CDR3 residues: CASRRDGRSDTF. CDR3 nucleotide sequence: TGTGCCAGCAGACGGGACGGACGATCTGACACCTTC.